This T cell receptor (beta chain) was observed in a study of a mutant IDH1 vaccine in newly diagnosed glioma. Note on this clone: No antigen is known for it.

This CDR3 is built from 15 residues. Germline CDR1 reads SNHLY; CDR2 reads FYNNEI. V shed 6 bases, J shed 6 bases, and the junction held 10 bases outside the gene matches. Time point noted: week 5, during vaccination. In the vaccine, a single dose held 300 ug of the mutant IDH1 20-mer peptide, along with topical imiquimod. The assay was immunoSEQ multiplex PCR, and TCRdb's table has in-frame clones only and misses some. The repertoire consists of tens of thousands of clones, with around nine tenths occurring once and the leading ten covering 0.55% to 0.65%. The sample here was PBMCs, taken from a glioma patient whose treatment included an IDH1 peptide vaccine. J is TRBJ2-3 and V is TRBV2; 9 bases agree with TRBD1. The receptor was isolated from a woman aged 45 to 65 with glioma. This chain's CDR3 is CASRSGTGPGDTQYF. CDR3 bases: TGTGCCAGCAGGAGTGGGACAGGGCCCGGGGATACGCAGTATTTT.